These T cell receptor beta chains were read from a single sample in a study of cytomegalovirus exposure and HLA in healthy donors. Repertoires were generated with immunoSEQ multiplex PCR, while TCRdb's copy carries only in-frame clones and drops some. The repertoire has over 150,000 clones, roughly three quarters of them found once; the top ten carry over 6%. What was sequenced was PBMCs. These receptors all stem from a man aged 25 to 45 in good health and CMV-seropositive. The CDR3 runs from the conserved cysteine through the conserved F or W. D genes are given only for firm matches. Size values are once, few and many counts, or a class for expanded clones, and some rows have none.

v_call	d_call	clone_size	j_call	cdr3_nt	cdr3_aa
TRBV11-2	.	.	TRBJ2-7	TGTGCCAGCAGCTTAGATGAGGGTGCAGCCTACGAGCAGTACTTC	CASSLDEGAAYEQYF
TRBV30	TRBD1	.	TRBJ1-1	TGTGCCTGGAGCACAGGGGCTGAAGCTTTCTTT	CAWSTGAEAFF
TRBV4-2	.	.	TRBJ1-4	TGTGCCAGCAGCCAAGGATTGGAAGACTATAATGAAAAACTGTTTTTT	CASSQGLEDYNEKLFF
TRBV9	TRBD1	.	TRBJ1-4	TGTGCCAGCGGCCCCCACATACAGGGGACTAATGAAAAACTGTTTTTT	CASGPHIQGTNEKLFF
TRBV6-6	TRBD2	.	TRBJ2-7	TGTGCCAGCAGTAGGACTAGCGGCGCCTACGAGCAGTACTTC	CASSRTSGAYEQYF
TRBV18	TRBD1	once	TRBJ1-6	TGTGCCAGCTCACCTTCGGTAGGGGGCGGCGGATCACCCCTCCACTTT	CASSPSVGGGGSPLHF
TRBV18	.	.	TRBJ2-1	TGTGCCAGCTCACTCGGAGGCAATGAGCAGTTCTTC	CASSLGGNEQFF
TRBV2	TRBD1	.	TRBJ1-4	TGTGCCAGCAGACTCGGGACAGGGCCCGGAGAAAAACTGTTTTTT	CASRLGTGPGEKLFF
TRBV19	TRBD1	.	TRBJ2-2	TGTGCCAGTAGTATGGGACAGGGTGCCACCGGGGAGCTGTTTTTT	CASSMGQGATGELFF
TRBV6-1	.	.	TRBJ1-1	TGTGCCAGCCAGAAGTCGAACACTGAAGCTTTCTTT	CASQKSNTEAFF
TRBV12-5	.	.	TRBJ2-1	TGTGCTAGTGGAGGTCGGAGTGACAATGAGCAGTTCTTC	CASGGRSDNEQFF
TRBV19	.	.	TRBJ1-3	TGTGCCAGTACTCGGTCGAGATCCGGAAACACCATATATTTT	CASTRSRSGNTIYF
TRBV7-3	TRBD2	.	TRBJ2-1	TGTGCCAGCAGCCCAAGTACGGGGGAGGGTGAGCAGTTCTTC	CASSPSTGEGEQFF
TRBV7-9	TRBD1	few	TRBJ1-3	TGTGCCAGCAGCTTAGAGGGGGCGATTACGCTAAACACCATATATTTT	CASSLEGAITLNTIYF
TRBV27	.	.	TRBJ1-5	TGTGCCAGCAGTGACCAGGCAAATAGCAATCAGCCCCAGCATTTT	CASSDQANSNQPQHF
TRBV28	.	.	TRBJ1-2	TGTGCCAGCAGTCCCTATCTCTCTCCCTATGGCTACACCTTC	CASSPYLSPYGYTF
TRBV4-2	.	.	TRBJ1-6	TGTGCCAGCAGCCAAGATCTGAAGACAGGATCTTACTATAATTCACCCCTCCACTTT	CASSQDLKTGSYYNSPLHF
TRBV5-1	TRBD2	.	TRBJ2-7	TGCGCCAGCAGGCCGGGACTAGGGGTTCACGAGCAGTACTTC	CASRPGLGVHEQYF
TRBV10-3	TRBD2	.	TRBJ2-5	TGTGCCGTCTCCGGGGGGACGGGAGGGCTGGAGACCCAGTACTTC	CAVSGGTGGLETQYF
TRBV5-4	TRBD1	.	TRBJ2-5	TGTGCCAGCAGCTTGGCGGGACAGGGGGCTAGAGGCGGAGAGACCCAGTACTTC	CASSLAGQGARGGETQYF
TRBV10-1	.	few	TRBJ1-2	TGCGCCAGCAGGGCTACAGGGTTCCATGGCTACACCTTC	CASRATGFHGYTF
TRBV5-6	TRBD1	once	TRBJ1-1	TGTGCCAGCAGCCGAGGGACAGTCAGAAGGGGCACTGAAGCTTTCTTT	CASSRGTVRRGTEAFF
TRBV7-6	TRBD2	.	TRBJ2-7	TGTGCCAGCAGCTTACCTAGCGGGGGGCTTTACGAGCAGTACTTC	CASSLPSGGLYEQYF
TRBV11-2	TRBD2	.	TRBJ2-1	TGTGCCAGCACGGCGGGAGGTCCCTACAATGAGCAGTTCTTC	CASTAGGPYNEQFF
TRBV30	TRBD1	once	TRBJ1-2	TGTGCCTGGGAGACAGGGGTAAACTATGGCTACACCTTC	CAWETGVNYGYTF
TRBV6-1	TRBD1	.	TRBJ2-1	TGTGCCAGCAGCTTCTGGACAGGGTTAAATGAGCAGTTCTTC	CASSFWTGLNEQFF
TRBV29-1	.	once	TRBJ2-2	TGCAGCGTTGTTGCGGACACCGGGGAGCTGTTTTTT	CSVVADTGELFF
TRBV15	TRBD2	.	TRBJ2-5	TGTGCCACCAGCAGAGACCCAGCGGGGGTCCAAGAGACCCAGTACTTC	CATSRDPAGVQETQYF
TRBV7-6	.	.	TRBJ2-5	TGTGCCAGCAGCTCGGGGGAGACCCAGTACTTC	CASSSGETQYF
TRBV5-1	.	.	TRBJ2-6	TGCGCCAGCAGCTCGCAACCCTCTTACTCTGGGGCTAACGTCCTGACTTTC	CASSSQPSYSGANVLTF
TRBV9	.	.	TRBJ2-3	TGTGCCAGCAGCGCGACAGATACGCAGTATTTT	CASSATDTQYF
TRBV6-5	TRBD1	.	TRBJ1-2	TGTGCCAGCAGTTACTCGCCGCAGGGGGCGAGTGGCTACACCTTC	CASSYSPQGASGYTF
TRBV27	.	.	TRBJ2-7	TGTGCCAGCAGTTTATCGGGCAGGGGCTACGAGCAGTACTTC	CASSLSGRGYEQYF
TRBV27	.	.	TRBJ2-6	TGTGCCAGCAGTCCCCTCCGAGCCACTGGGGCCAACGTCCTGACTTTC	CASSPLRATGANVLTF
TRBV5-1	.	.	TRBJ1-1	TGCGCCAGCACCCCCCTAGGTCGCTTGAACACTGAAGCTTTCTTT	CASTPLGRLNTEAFF
TRBV30	.	.	TRBJ1-1	TGTGCCAGTGCCGTGACAGGAGACACTGAAGCTTTCTTT	CASAVTGDTEAFF
TRBV5-1	TRBD1	.	TRBJ2-7	TGCGCCAGCAGCTTATCCCCAGGGGGCGAGGAGCAGTACTTC	CASSLSPGGEEQYF
TRBV7-6	TRBD2	.	TRBJ2-2	TGTGCCAGCAGCCAACAACTAGCGGGGGGGCTGGTCACCGGGGAGCTGTTTTTT	CASSQQLAGGLVTGELFF
TRBV9	TRBD1	.	TRBJ1-2	TGTGCCAGCAGCCCGGCACAGGGGCCATACTATGGCTACACCTTC	CASSPAQGPYYGYTF
TRBV30	.	.	TRBJ1-1	TGTGCCTGGAGTGTGAGCCAGGGTGAAACTGAAGCTTTCTTT	CAWSVSQGETEAFF
TRBV29-1	.	.	TRBJ1-2	TGCAGCGTTGAAGAGGCTTATGGCTACACCTTC	CSVEEAYGYTF
TRBV7-9	TRBD2	.	TRBJ2-1	TGTGCCAGCAGCTCCCCGGGACTAGCGAACAATGAGCAGTTCTTC	CASSSPGLANNEQFF